This T cell receptor (beta chain) was profiled in a study of blood T cells in healthy people across ages (dated by TCRdb to between 2015 and 2017). For context, the study as a whole: Template switching captured roughly one uniquely barcoded TCR beta cDNA molecule per two T cells in model experiments. Age-related changes in TCR beta repertoire diversity were measured in the study by deep sequencing normalized with unique cDNA molecular identifiers. The donors were split into four age groups: young (average around 15 years), middle-aged (39), aged (62) and long-lived (roughly 77). For two donors (one aged 18 to 30 and one aged 80 or older), the study analyzed two additional independent replicas of 1 million unique cDNA reads from the same blood draw.

Receptors were amplified or captured by 5' RACE. The data were produced on an Illumina HiSeq 2500. The second PCR ran for roughly 7 to 12 cycles and used a J-beta primer mix along with a sample-barcoded 5' primer. Each TCR beta cDNA molecule received a unique molecular identifier from a template-switch 5' adaptor carrying 12 random nucleotides. Each sample yielded at least 2.5 million CDR3-containing paired-end reads. All of the RNA was converted into first-strand cDNA using the Mint cDNA synthesis kit, with a TRBC-specific oligonucleotide serving as the primer. After uracil-DNA glycosylase treatment, a first 18-cycle PCR used universal primers M1SS and BC2_uni_R on all cDNA. The published analysis was carried out like this. For normalization, 1 million high-quality reads, each with a distinct molecular identifier, were randomly selected from each sample. Instead of being binned into consensus sequences, reads with shared molecular identifiers were discarded. MiTCR, run with a Q25 quality threshold and the strictest error-elimination algorithm, handled CDR3 identification, clonotype clustering and error correction. A nonparametric unseen species model using Euler transformation provided a lower-bound estimate of total TCR beta diversity. TCRdb passed the public sequencing reads through fastp at Q25 and MiXCR, retaining productive beta sequences. Every entry covers one CDR3 protein and lists the most common genes and DNA from its rows. None of the V and J calls come from the authors' own analysis; TCRdb made them. In all, the sample holds about 800,000 distinct CDR3 sequences, and just under 25% of those were seen once. The leading ten clones occupy 3% to 4.5% of the sample.

The donors were some 36 Caucasian individuals from Russia, aged roughly 6 to 90 years, who were systemically healthy. Around 9.8 milliliters of peripheral blood were collected from each donor into EDTA-treated Vacutainer tubes. Ficoll-Paque density-gradient centrifugation was used to isolate PBMCs, with at least 7 million obtained per sample. Total RNA, at least 6 micrograms per sample, was extracted from PBMCs with Trizol reagent. The percentages of naive CD45RAhigh/CD27high T cells were determined by flow cytometry on a PBMC aliquot from every donor. This clonotype appeared a few times. What this receptor recognizes is not known. No clone much larger than this one lies a single base away; base qualities are absent. The investigation overall reported the following: Estimates of total diversity based on one million sequenced T cells were considered lower bounds and underestimates. A strong correlation was found between observed TCR beta diversity and the percentage of naive T cells measured by flow cytometry. Because the CMV infection status of the donors was unknown, age-related changes in expanded clonotypes may potentially have been confounded. Conclusive comparison of naive and antigen-experienced compartments was prevented by the profiling of bulk unsorted PBMCs. Compared with the aged group, the long-lived group had more naive CD4+ T cells, fewer expanded clones and increased TCR diversity, suggesting age selection. As age increased, observed TCR beta diversity per million T cells dropped in a roughly linear way, and a significant reduction was already evident by age approximately 40.

From the cysteine through the phenylalanine, the CDR3 covers 14 amino acids. Only the CDR3 portion is preserved as DNA: 42 bases, with reading frame beginning at the first base. V is trimmed back by 0 bases and J by 5 bases, and the junction contains 5 bases that no gene match accounts for. From a lookup of the germline V gene (reference sequence), CDR1 and CDR2 are SGHKS and YYEKEE. These data were also reused for a study on T cells of mothers and their children. Taken from the second paper: Donors were nine systemically healthy Caucasian individuals: three mothers and their six children. cDNA synthesis used all of the extracted RNA, with roughly 1.5 ug of RNA in each 15 ul reaction. In the second PCR, the M1S primer introduced both the sample barcodes and 2-4 random nucleotides. Each mother yielded over 10 million TCR beta CDR3 reads and each child 2.5 million to 3 million reads. Thymic selection similarly shapes TCR recombination output in related and unrelated pairs, with minor effect from inherited differences. Related mother-child pairs always showed normalized repertoire overlap that was slightly higher than in unrelated mother-child pairs, though the difference was never significant. No persistent microchimeric T cell clones were found, with a detection sensitivity of approximately 100 clones per million clonotypes. The study used deep NGS to compare TCR beta repertoires of mothers and children, seeking features distinguishing related mother-child pairs from unrelated individuals. On average, the children were approximately 11 +/- 4 years old, while the mothers were about 40 +/- 4 years old. After adapter ligation with NEBNext reagents, the libraries were sequenced on Illumina HiSeq 2000 with 100+100 nt paired-end reads. Mother and child libraries were prepared a month apart and sequenced in separate runs to prevent cross-contamination. Between roughly 450,000 and 2,000,000 distinct TCR beta clonotypes were identified per donor. Naive TCR beta clonotypes were estimated from low-frequency clonotypes matched to each donor's FACS-determined naive share, without sorting.

The receptor was derived from a boy aged 5-17 years in good health. The sequencing input was blood. The rearrangement joined TRBV5-5 to TRBJ2-7; the central 7 bases match TRBD1. The nucleotides read TGTGCCAGCAGCTTGGGACAGGGTAAGGACGAGCAGTACTTC. Translated, this gives CASSLGQGKDEQYF.